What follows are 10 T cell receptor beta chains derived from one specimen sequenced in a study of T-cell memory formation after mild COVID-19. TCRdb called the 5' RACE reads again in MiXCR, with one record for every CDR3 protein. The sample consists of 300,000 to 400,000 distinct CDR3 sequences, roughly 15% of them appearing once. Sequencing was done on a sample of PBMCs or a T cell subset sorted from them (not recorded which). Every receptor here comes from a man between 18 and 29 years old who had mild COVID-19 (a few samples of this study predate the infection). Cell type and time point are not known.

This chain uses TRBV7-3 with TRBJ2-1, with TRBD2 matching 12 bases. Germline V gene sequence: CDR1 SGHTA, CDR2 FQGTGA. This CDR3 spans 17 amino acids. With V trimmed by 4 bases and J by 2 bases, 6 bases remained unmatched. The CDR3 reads CASSSGLAGNPYNEQFF. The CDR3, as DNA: TGTGCCAGCAGCTCCGGACTAGCGGGGAATCCCTACAATGAGCAGTTCTTC.

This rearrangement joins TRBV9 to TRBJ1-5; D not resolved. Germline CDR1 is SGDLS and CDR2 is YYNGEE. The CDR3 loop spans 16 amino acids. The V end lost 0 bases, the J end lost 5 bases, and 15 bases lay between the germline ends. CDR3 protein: CASSVGPSGPDQPQHF. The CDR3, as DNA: TGTGCCAGCAGCGTAGGGCCCTCTGGGCCAGATCAGCCCCAGCATTTT.

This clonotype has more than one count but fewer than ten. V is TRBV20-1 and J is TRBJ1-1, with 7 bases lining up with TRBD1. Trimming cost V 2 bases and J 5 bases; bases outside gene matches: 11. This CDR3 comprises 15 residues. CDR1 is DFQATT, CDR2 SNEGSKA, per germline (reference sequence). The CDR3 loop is CSARNSQGRRTEAFF. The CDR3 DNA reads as TGCAGTGCTAGAAATTCACAGGGGCGGAGGACTGAAGCTTTCTTT.

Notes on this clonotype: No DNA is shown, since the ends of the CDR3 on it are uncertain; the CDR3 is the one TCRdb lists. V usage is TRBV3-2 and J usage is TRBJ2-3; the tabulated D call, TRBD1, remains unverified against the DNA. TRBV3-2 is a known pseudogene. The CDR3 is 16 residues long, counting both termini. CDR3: CASSQVAGGATDTQYF.

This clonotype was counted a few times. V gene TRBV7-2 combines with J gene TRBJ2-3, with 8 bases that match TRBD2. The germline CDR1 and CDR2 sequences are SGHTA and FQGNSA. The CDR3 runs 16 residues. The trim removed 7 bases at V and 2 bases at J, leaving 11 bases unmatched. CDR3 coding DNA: TGTGCCAGCACTAGTAGCGGGGCGTCCATCACAGATACGCAGTATTTT. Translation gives CASTSSGASITDTQYF.

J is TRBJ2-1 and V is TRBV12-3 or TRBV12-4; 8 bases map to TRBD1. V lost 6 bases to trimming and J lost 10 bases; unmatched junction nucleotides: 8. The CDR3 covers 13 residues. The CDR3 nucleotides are TGTGCCAGCAGACAAAATTCAGGGGGCGAGCAGTTCTTC. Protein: CASRQNSGGEQFF.

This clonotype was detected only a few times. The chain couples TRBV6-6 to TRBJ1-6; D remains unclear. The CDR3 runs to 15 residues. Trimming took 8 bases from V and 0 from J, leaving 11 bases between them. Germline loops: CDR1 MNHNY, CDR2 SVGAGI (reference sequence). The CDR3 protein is CASQVDSSYNSPLHF. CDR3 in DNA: TGTGCCAGCCAAGTTGATAGCTCCTATAATTCACCCCTCCACTTT.

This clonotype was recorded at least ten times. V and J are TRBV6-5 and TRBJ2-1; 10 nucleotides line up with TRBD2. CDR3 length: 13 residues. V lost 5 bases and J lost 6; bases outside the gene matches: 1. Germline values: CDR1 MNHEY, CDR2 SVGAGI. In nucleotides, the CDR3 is TGTGCCAGCAGTAGACTAGCGGGCAATGAGCAGTTCTTC. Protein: CASSRLAGNEQFF.

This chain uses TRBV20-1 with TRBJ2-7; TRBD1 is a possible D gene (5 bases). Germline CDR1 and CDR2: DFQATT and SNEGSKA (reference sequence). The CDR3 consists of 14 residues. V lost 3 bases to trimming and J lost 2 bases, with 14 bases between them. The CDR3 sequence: CSASPDRRTYEQYF. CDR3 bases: TGCAGTGCTAGCCCAGACAGACGAACCTACGAGCAGTACTTC.

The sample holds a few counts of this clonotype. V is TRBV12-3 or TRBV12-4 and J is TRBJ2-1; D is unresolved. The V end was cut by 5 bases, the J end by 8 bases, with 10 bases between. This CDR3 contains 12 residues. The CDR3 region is CASSLETDEQFF. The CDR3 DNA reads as TGTGCCAGCAGTCTCGAGACTGATGAGCAGTTCTTC.